This TCR beta chain was captured by sequencing in a study of vaccination and CD4 T cells after COVID-19 (dated by TCRdb to 2022 to 2024). Describing the broader study: Every convalescent patient had a positive nasal swab PCR test for SARS-CoV-2, with mild disease in nine patients and severe disease in one. Six males and four females were included in the convalescent cohort, with two Hispanic individuals, seven Caucasians, two Asians and one multiracial person represented. Post-COVID blood samples from convalescent patients were collected a median of around 100 days after diagnosis, with a range of about 30 to 170 days. The cultures were stimulated with overlapping spike peptide pools from SARS-CoV-2 and from the common cold coronaviruses HCoV-NL63, HCoV-OC43 and HCoV-229E. Control cultures received a CEFX viral epitope pool as the positive control, an HIV-1 Nef peptide pool as the negative control, or no peptide. Post-vaccine blood samples were taken a median of 72 days after the second vaccine dose, with a range of roughly 13 to 250 days. Participants received two doses of either the Pfizer-BioNTech BNT162b2 vaccine (n=8) or the Moderna mRNA-1273 vaccine (n=2). In over 8 COVID-19 convalescent patients and 4 infection-naive healthy vaccine recipients, researchers compared the spike-specific CD4+ TCR repertoire from before mRNA vaccination with the repertoire from after.

On this clonotype: What this receptor recognizes is not known. The sample holds no much larger clone one base away, and base qualities are not on file.

The library was made by PCR. At the Johns Hopkins FTIC core, DNA from the cultured CD4+ T cells underwent TCR sequencing with the Oncomine TCR Beta short-read assay. The QIAamp micro DNA kit was used to extract genomic DNA from the cultured CD4+ T cells. Oncomine TCR Beta libraries from cultured CD4+ T cells were pooled using unique dual indexes and sequenced on an Illumina iSeq 100. The authors processed their data as follows. Non-productive sequences were removed, and CDR3s that did not start with C, did not end with F or W, or were shorter than 7 amino acids were discarded. The MANAFEST web application identified antigen-specific clonotypes by comparing peptide-stimulated wells against reference wells and other culture wells. An FDR below 0.05, an odds ratio above 5, and a productive frequency above 0.1% in at least two of three replicate wells were required for clones to be considered positive. A clonotype was classed as cross-reactive if the clonotype showed significant expansion both in SARS-CoV-2 spike wells and in at least one common cold coronavirus spike condition. Using R version 3.6.1, CDR3 homology was evaluated through Levenshtein distances (stringdist) along with unrooted phylogenetic trees (ape). TCRdb's own reprocessing of the public reads used fastp at Q25 and MiXCR and kept productive beta chains. Under each unique CDR3 protein, matching rows form one entry showing the most common genes and DNA. TCRdb, rather than the study authors, made the V and J calls. Here the sample has roughly 7,000 distinct CDR3 sequences; 74% occur a single time. Approximately 30% of the sample is held by the ten biggest clonotypes.

What the research found in general, with its limitations: Only a relatively small number of convalescent patients were included in the study, and early timepoints following natural infection were not analyzed. Of the vaccine-specific clones found in convalescent patients, nearly all (304 of 307) were mono-reactive for SARS-CoV-2 spike instead of being cross-reactive with common cold coronaviruses. In convalescent patients, a median roughly 87% of post-vaccine SARS-CoV-2-reactive clones were detected only after vaccination, and vaccine-specific priming was suggested by this finding. An increase in the median number of SARS-CoV-2-reactive clonotypes from some 20 after infection to some 38 after vaccination was observed, but the change was not found to be significant.

The treatment or condition tag for this specimen amounts to: roughly ten-day PBMC culture with coronavirus spike peptide pools or control peptides (ViraFEST assay). The ViraFEST assay was used in the study, in which antigen-specific T cells were expanded with peptide pools and expanded clonotypes were subsequently identified by TCR sequencing. The positive SARS-CoV-2 PCR tests of the convalescent patients were dated from March to December 2020, before the Alpha, Beta and Delta variants emerged in the United States. PBMCs were cultured at roughly 1.8 million per well in IMDM supplemented with about 5% human AB serum and around 10 IU/ml IL-2, with approximately 10 ug/ml peptide pools added. Half of the culture medium was replaced with fresh IL-2-containing medium on days 3 and 7. After 10 days of culture, CD4+ T cells were isolated by negative selection with the EasySep CD4+ T cell isolation kit. Ficoll-Paque Plus gradient centrifugation was used to isolate PBMCs from whole blood, and the isolated PBMCs were then either used fresh or cryopreserved at -140C. Each culture condition was generally run in triplicate wells.

Material for sequencing was CD4+ T cells from blood, cultured in vitro. This TCR was sampled from a human donor who had recovered from COVID-19.

Read as DNA, the sequence is TGTGCCAGCAGCCGGGGGTGGGGTAGCACCGGGGAGCTGTTTTTT. The resulting protein is CASSRGWGSTGELFF. The chain employs TRBV11-1 and TRBJ2-2; TRBD2 is a weak D gene call, 6 bases matching. The CDR3, from cysteine to phenylalanine, totals 15 residues. Of all the DNA, just the CDR3 is kept, 45 bases in frame from base 1. The germline V gene (reference sequence) provides CDR1 SGHAT and CDR2 FQDESV. V and J are truncated by 5 bases and 4 bases respectively, leaving an intervening sequence of 14 bases. Extended through the reference TRBV11-1 and TRBJ2-2 proteins, this CDR3 yields the full variable domain: EAEVAQSPRYKITEKSQAVAFWCDPISGHATLYWYRQILGQGPELLVQFQDESVVDDSQLPKDRFSAERLKGVDSTLKIQPAELGDSAMYLCASSRGWGSTGELFFGEGSRLTVL.